The present T cell receptor (beta chain) was sequenced within a study of OX40 agonist ivuxolimab in advanced cancers. As for the study in general: The patients got ivuxolimab, which is an agonistic anti-OX40 (CD134) antibody. Melanoma, hepatocellular carcinoma, head and neck or renal cell cancer occurred in dose-escalation patients. Six ivuxolimab dose levels, 0.01 to 10 mg/kg, were given intravenously every 2 weeks. Treatment received earlier with anti-PD-1, anti-PD-L1 or anti-CTLA-4 agents was allowed, and over 35% had some.

TCRdb's copy holds only in-frame clones and misses some; the assay was immunoSEQ multiplex PCR. The data contain approximately 82,000 clones, about 82% of them singletons. The CDR3 has 13 residues. V was shortened by 5 bases and J by 10 bases, with 12 bases between the two germline ends. Germline V gives CDR1 SGHAT, CDR2 FQNNGV. The sequence was collected from an adult with an advanced solid tumor such as melanoma, head and neck, liver or kidney cancer. J is TRBJ1-6 and V is TRBV11-2, with no clear D. The starting material was CD4+ or CD8+ T cells sorted from blood, obtained in a trial of the OX40 agonist ivuxolimab. DNA for the CDR3: TGTGCCAGCAGCCCAACGGAGGTATCACCCCTCCACTTT. This codes for CASSPTEVSPLHF.